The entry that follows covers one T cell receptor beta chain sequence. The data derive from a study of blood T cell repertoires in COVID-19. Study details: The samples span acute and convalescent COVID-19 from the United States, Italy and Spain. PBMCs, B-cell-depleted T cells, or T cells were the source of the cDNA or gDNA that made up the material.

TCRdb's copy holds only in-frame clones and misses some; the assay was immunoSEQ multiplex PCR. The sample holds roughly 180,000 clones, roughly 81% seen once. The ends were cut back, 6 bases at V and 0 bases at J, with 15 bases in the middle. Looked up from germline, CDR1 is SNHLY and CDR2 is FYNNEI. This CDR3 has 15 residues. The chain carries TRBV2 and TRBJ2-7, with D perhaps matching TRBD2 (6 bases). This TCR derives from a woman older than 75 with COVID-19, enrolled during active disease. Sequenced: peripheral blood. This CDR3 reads CASSTGLQNSYEQYF. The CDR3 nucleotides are TGTGCCAGCAGCACGGGACTTCAAAACTCCTACGAGCAGTACTTC.